Listed here are 15 T cell receptor beta chains from one sample, sequenced in a study of cytomegalovirus exposure and HLA in healthy donors. The repertoire was sequenced with immunoSEQ multiplex PCR; TCRdb's copy has only in-frame clones and lacks some. Here the sample spans 98,000 or so clones, 95% being singletons. Sequences were obtained from PBMCs. These receptors all come from a woman under 30 in good health and CMV-seronegative.

This chain connects TRBV9 to TRBJ1-4; 8 nucleotides match TRBD1. CDR1 SGDLS and CDR2 YYNGEE come from the germline V gene. With V trimmed by 0 bases and J by 7 bases, 14 bases remained unmatched. The CDR3 is made up of 18 amino acids. The CDR3 sequence: CASSVGGQGGWGGEKLFF. The CDR3 nucleotides read TGTGCCAGCAGCGTAGGAGGACAGGGAGGGTGGGGTGGTGAAAAACTGTTTTTT.

The V gene is TRBV4-1, the J gene TRBJ1-1; 8 bases line up with TRBD1. After removal of 0 bases from V and 8 bases from J, the junction contained 8 bases not matched to a gene. Germline assignment: CDR1 MGHRA and CDR2 YSYEKL. The CDR3 contains 15 residues. CDR3 nucleotide sequence: TGCGCCAGCAGCCAAGATAAACAGGGGGGCCACGAAGCTTTCTTT. Amino acids: CASSQDKQGGHEAFF.

The rearrangement joins TRBV7-2 to TRBJ2-7, with D possibly matching TRBD2 (5 bases). Looked up from germline, CDR1 is SGHTA and CDR2 is FQGNSA. Trimming took 6 bases from V and 3 from J, leaving 12 bases between them. The CDR3 loop spans 13 amino acids. DNA for the CDR3: TGTGCCAGCAGTCGCCAGAGGGACTACGAGCAGTACTTC. This codes for CASSRQRDYEQYF. Filled out from reference TRBV7-2 and TRBJ2-7, the complete variable domain reads GAGVSQSPSNKVTEKGKDVELRCDPISGHTALYWYRQSLGQGLEFLIYFQGNSAPDKSGLPSDRFSAERTGGSVSTLTIQRTQQEDSAVYLCASSRQRDYEQYFGPGTRLTVT.

This clone was observed a single time. The gene calls are TRBV2 and TRBJ1-1; maybe TRBD1 (5 bases). The CDR3 runs 15 residues. Per germline, CDR1 SNHLY and CDR2 FYNNEI. Trimming stripped 6 bases from V and 3 bases from J, with 17 bases between. CDR3 coding DNA: TGTGCCAGCAGAGCCAGCAGGGCTGGGTACACTGAAGCTTTCTTT. The encoded protein is CASRASRAGYTEAFF.

The V call is TRBV6-5, the J call TRBJ2-7; maybe TRBD1 (7 bases). Germline CDR1 and CDR2: MNHEY and SVGAGI. The CDR3 covers 12 residues. V was shortened by 11 bases and J by 0 bases, with 11 bases between the two germline ends. In nucleotides, the CDR3 is TGTGCCGCGCGGGACAGCTCCTACGAGCAGTACTTC. It specifies CAARDSSYEQYF.

The CDR3 loop reads CASRDRGQNGYTF. The CDR3 region has the DNA TGTGCCAGCAGGGACAGGGGGCAAAATGGCTACACCTTC. The rearrangement joins TRBV6-5 to TRBJ1-2, with 11 positions matching TRBD1. The V and J ends lost 6 bases and 6 bases, in that order; junction bases with no gene match: 3. This CDR3 spans 13 amino acids. The germline gives CDR1 MNHEY, CDR2 SVGAGI.

This rearrangement joins TRBV28 to TRBJ2-3; possibly TRBD2 for D (6 bases). V was pared by 7 bases and J by 2 bases, with 16 bases between. Germline V CDR1 and CDR2: MDHEN, SYDVKM. The CDR3 runs to 15 residues. CDR3 DNA sequence: TGTGCCAGCATCCCATCACTAGCTTCCACAGATACGCAGTATTTT. Translation: CASIPSLASTDTQYF.

In its sample, this clone was seen once. The CDR3 nucleotides read TGTGCCAGCAGCTTAGTCGAGGGACAGCCCCAGCATTTT. It is translated as CASSLVEGQPQHF. The chain has TRBV7-2 and TRBJ1-5; D is ambiguous. The CDR3 is 13 amino acids. The germline V gene has CDR1 SGHTA and CDR2 FQGNSA. V gave up 1 base and J gave up 7 bases, with 8 bases separating them.

CDR3 DNA sequence: TGCGCCAGCAGTTTGGGAGGGAAATATGGCTACACCTTC. The encoded protein is CASSLGGKYGYTF. The J gene is TRBJ1-2, the V gene TRBV10-1; D unclear. CDR3 length: 13 residues. Trimming stripped 5 bases from V and 5 bases from J, with 12 bases between. The germline CDR1 and CDR2 sequences are WNHNN and SYGVQD (reference sequence).

The chain combines TRBV7-9 with TRBJ2-1, with 11 positions matching TRBD2. The CDR3 loop spans 16 amino acids. The V segment lost 5 bases and the J segment 6 bases; nucleotides outside the gene matches: 9. Germline CDR1 reads SEHNR; CDR2 reads FQNEAQ (reference sequence). CDR3 DNA: TGTGCCAGCAGCCCCGTCGCTAGCGGGGGGCCCAATGAGCAGTTCTTC. As protein: CASSPVASGGPNEQFF.

This clone was seen just once. V gene TRBV7-2 combines with J gene TRBJ1-2; D remains unclear. Germline loops: CDR1 SGHTA, CDR2 FQGNSA. V lost 0 bases and J lost 5, with 16 bases in between. The CDR3 covers 16 residues. The CDR3 nucleotides read TGTGCCAGCAGCTTAGCGGTGGGAGGTCTATTTTATGGCTACACCTTC. Its protein product is CASSLAVGGLFYGYTF.

The chain is built from TRBV15 and TRBJ2-1; 8 nucleotides line up with TRBD1. The germline CDR1 and CDR2 sequences are LNHNV and YYDKDF (reference sequence). Trimming cost V 8 bases and J 3 bases; bases outside gene matches: 3. This CDR3 is 13 amino acids long. The CDR3 sequence is CATDRGGYNEQFF. The CDR3, as DNA: TGTGCCACCGACAGGGGAGGCTACAATGAGCAGTTCTTC. The full variable domain, its missing parts supplied by reference TRBV15 and TRBJ2-1, is DAMVIQNPRYQVTQFGKPVTLSCSQTLNHNVMYWYQQKSSQAPKLLFHYYDKDFNNEADTPDNFQSRRPNTSFCFLDIRSPGLGDTAMYLCATDRGGYNEQFFGPGTRLTVL.

The genes are TRBV7-6 and TRBJ2-5; D remains ambiguous. CDR1 is SGHVS and CDR2 is FNYEAQ in the germline V gene. V lost 3 bases, J lost 7 bases, and 12 bases lay in between. The length of the CDR3 is 13 residues. This CDR3 reads CASSFVEYGTQYF. The CDR3 coding sequence is TGTGCCAGCAGCTTCGTCGAGTATGGGACCCAGTACTTC.

The CDR3 region has the DNA TGTGCCACCCGACTCCCCGTCACAGATACGCAGTATTTT. Protein: CATRLPVTDTQYF. This sequence joins TRBV6-5 and TRBJ2-3, with D hard to call. The V end lost 10 bases, the J end lost 2 bases, and 13 bases lay between the germline ends. This CDR3 comprises 13 residues. Germline lookup yields CDR1 MNHEY and CDR2 SVGAGI.

The J gene is TRBJ1-3, the V gene TRBV5-8; TRBD1 is a possible D gene (5 bases). The CDR3 extends over 15 amino acids. V gave up 1 base and J gave up 2 bases, with 10 bases separating them. Germline V gene lookup returns CDR1 SGHTS and CDR2 YDEGEE. As DNA, the CDR3 is TGTGCCAGCAGCTTGTTCGGGGGAACTGGAAACACCATATATTTT. Encoded protein: CASSLFGGTGNTIYF.